Below are 8 T cell receptor beta chains sequenced from a single sample in a study of Graves' ophthalmopathy and Graves' hyperthyroidism. Researchers took RNA transcripts and amplified TCR beta CDR3 regions from them. First-round RT-PCR employed HTBI primers, with a second-round multiplex PCR after it. TCRdb called the multiplex PCR reads again in MiXCR, with one record for every CDR3 protein. The sample lists roughly 1.1 million distinct CDR3 sequences, about two fifths occurring once. The material sequenced was peripheral blood or thyroid tissue (not recorded which). The source is an adult man with Graves' hyperthyroidism.

The chain recombines TRBV25-1 with TRBJ2-7, with a weak D call TRBD1 (6 bases). There are 17 residues in the CDR3. Germline-derived CDR1 and CDR2 are MGHDK and SYGVNS. V was shortened by 5 bases and J by 2 bases, with 22 bases between the two germline ends. CDR3 amino acids: CASSFQLGAGLPYEQYF. Here the CDR3 DNA reads TGTGCCAGCAGTTTCCAGCTGGGGGCAGGGTTGCCCTACGAGCAGTACTTC.

V and J are TRBV7-2 and TRBJ1-1; D is perhaps TRBD1 (6 bases). V lost 6 bases, J lost 5 bases, and 19 bases lay in between. This CDR3 has 15 amino acids. Germline assignment: CDR1 SGHTA and CDR2 FQGNSA. The CDR3 here is CASSLNSRGRTEAFF. CDR3 bases: TGTGCCAGCAGTTTAAACTCCAGGGGCCGGACTGAAGCTTTCTTT.

The rearrangement links TRBV27 to TRBJ1-1; D gene uncertain. The germline V gene encodes CDR1 MNHEY and CDR2 SMNVEV (reference sequence). This CDR3 comprises 14 residues. V was clipped by 8 bases and J by 0 bases, with 13 bases between them. The CDR3 coding sequence is TGTGCCAGCTATACGCTTGGTTTGAACACTGAAGCTTTCTTT. Translation: CASYTLGLNTEAFF.

The chain uses TRBV28 and TRBJ2-3; D might be TRBD2 (6 bases). V was clipped by 10 bases and J by 1 base, with 12 bases between them. The V gene's germline CDR1 is MDHEN and CDR2 SYDVKM. This CDR3 spans 13 amino acids. CDR3 nucleotide sequence: TGTGCCACCGGGGGTAGCGGCACAGATACGCAGTATTTT. Amino acid sequence: CATGGSGTDTQYF.

This chain links TRBV6-5 with TRBJ1-4, with D uncertain. The CDR3 contains 16 residues. Germline assignment: CDR1 MNHEY and CDR2 SVGAGI. Between the trimmed V and J ends, which lost 0 bases and 2 bases, there was a span of 10 bases. CDR3 residues: CASSYSKVDTNEKLFF. The CDR3 nucleotides read TGTGCCAGCAGTTACTCAAAGGTGGATACTAATGAAAAACTGTTTTTT.

As for this clonotype: A read error is likely, as this CDR3 ends without the conserved phenylalanine or tryptophan. The DNA is left out, because the CDR3 cannot be placed on it with certainty; the CDR3 is given as TCRdb lists it. The chain combines TRBV7-3 with TRBJ2-6; the tabulated D call, TRBD1, remains unverified against the DNA. The CDR3 length is 10 residues, termini included. CDR1 is SGHTA and CDR2 is FQGTGA in the germline V gene. Here the CDR3 reads CASSPRDRDR.

The chain combines TRBV7-2 with TRBJ1-5; D remains unclear. V was clipped by 5 bases and J by 2 bases, with 10 bases between them. Per the germline V gene, CDR1 is SGHTA and CDR2 is FQGNSA. The CDR3 is 14 amino acids. CDR3: CASSAQSGNQPQHF. The CDR3 DNA follows: TGTGCCAGCAGCGCTCAGAGTGGCAATCAGCCCCAGCATTTT.

There are many counts of this clonotype. The rearrangement joins TRBV10-2 to TRBJ1-4, with D hard to call. Trimming left V 6 bases short and J 7 bases short, with 6 bases between. Germline lookup yields CDR1 WSHSY and CDR2 SAAADI. This CDR3 is 11 amino acids long. The CDR3 sequence: CASRGREKLFF. The CDR3 DNA reads TGCGCCAGCAGGGGCCGTGAAAAACTGTTTTTT.